A selection of T cell receptor beta chains follows, all from one sample in a study of brain T cells in children with intractable seizures. Using immunoSEQ multiplex PCR, the repertoire was profiled, and TCRdb retains in-frame clones only, with some absent. The repertoire holds 300,000 to 400,000 clones, with roughly 92% as singletons. This material consisted of peripheral blood, taken 5 to 6 months after surgery. These TCRs come from a boy in the first two years of life with tuberous sclerosis and intractable seizures. Each CDR3 is given with its conserved first and last residue. Fields, in order: clone size, CDR3 length, V gene, J gene, D gene, CDR3 protein, CDR3 DNA. D genes are given only for firm matches. For some rows the clone size is stated as once, few or many, or as a class when expanded; others skip it.

NA	16	TRBV5-4	TRBJ2-2	NA	CASSPLRQGGTGELFF	TGTGCCAGCAGCCCCTTGCGGCAGGGCGGCACCGGGGAGCTGTTTTTT
NA	15	TRBV11-2	TRBJ2-1	TRBD2	CASSLAGGPFNEQFF	TGTGCCAGCAGTTTAGCGGGAGGGCCCTTCAATGAGCAGTTCTTC
NA	17	TRBV4-1	TRBJ2-7	NA	CASSQGVRVETIYEQYF	TGCGCCAGCAGCCAAGGTGTACGGGTTGAGACCATCTACGAGCAGTACTTC
NA	16	TRBV7-9	TRBJ2-3	NA	CASSLVGPESTDTQYF	TGTGCCAGCAGCTTAGTGGGACCAGAAAGCACAGATACGCAGTATTTT
NA	16	TRBV4-2	TRBJ2-5	TRBD2	CASSRTSGGLKETQYF	TGTGCCAGCAGCCGGACTAGCGGTGGATTAAAAGAGACCCAGTACTTC
NA	13	TRBV5-1	TRBJ2-5	TRBD2	CASSLGTSGSQYF	TGCGCCAGCAGCCTTGGGACTAGCGGGTCCCAGTACTTC
once	14	TRBV24-1	TRBJ1-2	TRBD1	CATSSSTGYYGYTF	TGTGCCACCAGTTCCTCGACAGGGTACTATGGCTACACCTTC
NA	14	TRBV7-9	TRBJ1-6	NA	CASSLASYNSPLHF	TGTGCCAGCAGCTTAGCCAGTTATAATTCACCCCTCCACTTT
once	13	TRBV7-9	TRBJ2-7	NA	CASSSLISYEQYF	TGTGCCAGCAGCTCCCTTATCTCCTACGAGCAGTACTTC
NA	14	TRBV5-6	TRBJ1-5	NA	CASSFGGSNQPQHF	TGTGCCAGCAGCTTCGGCGGTAGCAATCAGCCCCAGCATTTT
NA	14	TRBV15	TRBJ2-3	NA	CATSRDLSTDTQYF	TGTGCCACCAGCAGAGATCTTAGCACAGATACGCAGTATTTT
NA	16	TRBV27	TRBJ2-2	TRBD2	CARTSGIAGGTGELFF	TGTGCCAGAACCTCTGGGATAGCGGGGGGTACCGGGGAGCTGTTTTTT
few	16	TRBV6-2/TRBV6-3	TRBJ2-1	TRBD2	CASSYATSGHRNEQFF	TGTGCCAGCAGTTACGCGACTAGCGGACACAGGAATGAGCAGTTCTTC
NA	14	TRBV6-5	TRBJ2-7	TRBD2	CASSRLAGEGEQYF	TGTGCCAGCAGTCGACTAGCGGGAGAGGGCGAGCAGTACTTC
NA	14	TRBV28	TRBJ2-3	TRBD2	CASSLQRGPDTQYF	TGTGCCAGCAGTTTACAGCGGGGCCCAGATACGCAGTATTTT
NA	18	TRBV21-1	TRBJ2-1	NA	CASSKPPGLAGGWGEQFF	TGTGCCAGCAGCAAACCCCCGGGACTAGCGGGGGGGTGGGGTGAGCAGTTCTTC
once	14	TRBV24-1	TRBJ1-1	NA	CATPGTRGGEEAFF	TGTGCCACCCCCGGGACAAGGGGGGGCGAGGAAGCTTTCTTT
NA	15	TRBV5-1	TRBJ2-2	NA	CASSLKQGATGELFF	TGCGCCAGCAGCTTGAAGCAGGGCGCCACCGGGGAGCTGTTTTTT
NA	13	TRBV29-1	TRBJ1-4	NA	CSTKGELEEKLFF	TGCAGCACTAAAGGGGAATTAGAGGAAAAACTGTTTTTT
NA	14	TRBV15	TRBJ2-7	NA	CATSRDSSRYEQYF	TGTGCCACCAGCAGAGATTCCAGCCGCTACGAGCAGTACTTC
NA	17	TRBV12-2	TRBJ2-7	NA	CASRLGGQGPSFYEQYF	TGTGCAAGTCGCTTAGGTGGTCAGGGCCCATCATTCTACGAGCAGTACTTC
NA	17	TRBV4-1	TRBJ2-3	NA	CASSPTSLSGLADTQYF	TGCGCCAGCAGCCCCACCTCACTAAGTGGTTTGGCAGATACGCAGTATTTT
NA	12	TRBV12-3/TRBV12-4	TRBJ1-2	NA	CASTADSYGYTF	TGTGCCAGCACCGCGGACAGCTATGGCTACACCTTC
NA	14	TRBV5-6	TRBJ2-2	NA	CASSRLHRPGELFF	TGTGCCAGCAGCCGATTACACCGTCCAGGGGAGCTGTTTTTT
NA	16	TRBV30	TRBJ1-2	NA	CACPPRGSLANYGYTF	TGTGCCTGCCCCCCCCGCGGGAGCCTAGCTAACTATGGCTACACCTTC
NA	12	TRBV15	TRBJ2-7	NA	CATSRAGYEQYF	TGTGCCACCAGCAGAGCGGGTTACGAGCAGTACTTC
once	14	TRBV30	TRBJ1-6	NA	CAWSVLENDSPLHF	TGTGCCTGGAGTGTACTAGAAAATGATTCACCCCTCCACTTT
NA	13	TRBV7-7	TRBJ2-3	NA	CASSLLSEGTQYF	TGTGCTAGCAGCCTTCTCTCCGAAGGCACGCAGTATTTT
NA	15	TRBV3-1/TRBV3-2	TRBJ2-6	TRBD1	CASSSQGTGANVLTF	TGTGCCAGCAGCTCACAGGGGACTGGGGCCAACGTCCTGACTTTC
NA	14	TRBV9	TRBJ1-3	TRBD1	CASSVGGGRNTIYF	TGTGCCAGCAGCGTAGGAGGGGGCAGAAACACCATATATTTT
NA	15	TRBV19	TRBJ2-7	NA	CASSIVGTSFYEQYF	TGTGCCAGTAGTATTGTGGGGACAAGTTTCTACGAGCAGTACTTC
once	17	TRBV3-1/TRBV3-2	TRBJ1-2	TRBD1	CASSDRDSGPAAYGYTF	TGTGCCAGCAGCGACCGGGACAGTGGACCTGCCGCCTATGGCTACACCTTC
NA	17	TRBV4-1	TRBJ2-1	TRBD2	CASSQEGGGLHYNEQFF	TGCGCCAGCAGCCAAGAGGGGGGAGGGCTACACTACAATGAGCAGTTCTTC
NA	14	TRBV6-1	TRBJ1-1	NA	CASSDRGLNTEAFF	TGTGCCAGCAGTGACAGGGGACTGAACACTGAAGCTTTCTTT
NA	14	TRBV24-1	TRBJ1-2	NA	CATSDPTEAYGYTF	TGTGCCACCAGTGACCCAACAGAGGCCTATGGCTACACCTTC
NA	14	TRBV5-1	TRBJ2-7	NA	CASSLFHSSYEQYF	TGCGCCAGCAGCTTGTTCCACTCCAGCTACGAGCAGTACTTC
once	12	TRBV2	TRBJ1-1	NA	CASSGQNPGAFF	TGTGCCAGCAGTGGCCAAAATCCAGGAGCTTTCTTT
NA	15	TRBV24-1	TRBJ2-1	NA	CATSDLQTPGNEQFF	TGTGCCACCAGTGATTTGCAGACCCCGGGGAATGAGCAGTTCTTC
NA	13	TRBV5-1	TRBJ1-6	NA	CASSFDWELTLHF	TGCGCCAGCAGCTTCGATTGGGAGTTGACCCTCCACTTT
NA	17	TRBV5-5	TRBJ2-3	TRBD2	CASSARLAGVSTDTQYF	TGTGCCAGCAGCGCCCGACTAGCGGGGGTTAGCACAGATACGCAGTATTTT
NA	15	TRBV4-1	TRBJ1-5	NA	CASSQRQVTDQPQHF	TGCGCCAGCAGCCAGCGACAGGTTACAGATCAGCCCCAGCATTTT
NA	13	TRBV29-1	TRBJ1-3	NA	CSVASAGRDTIYF	TGCAGCGTTGCTTCGGCAGGGAGGGACACCATATATTTT
NA	17	TRBV9	TRBJ2-3	TRBD2	CASSPLGLAGVTDTQYF	TGTGCCAGCAGCCCATTGGGACTAGCGGGGGTCACAGATACGCAGTATTTT
NA	20	TRBV6-1	TRBJ1-4	NA	CASSEAWAGRPVGLNEKLFF	TGTGCCAGCAGTGAAGCGTGGGCAGGCCGCCCGGTGGGGTTAAATGAAAAACTGTTTTTT
NA	15	TRBV24-1	TRBJ2-5	NA	CATSDSLDSRETQYF	TGTGCCACCAGTGATTCTCTGGACTCGAGAGAGACCCAGTACTTC
NA	18	TRBV5-5	TRBJ1-6	NA	CASSLRDVPGSYNSPLHF	TGTGCCAGCAGCTTAAGGGACGTCCCCGGCTCCTATAATTCACCCCTCCACTTT
NA	15	TRBV7-9	TRBJ1-1	TRBD1	CASSPGDRDWTEAFF	TGTGCCAGCAGCCCGGGGGACAGGGATTGGACTGAAGCTTTCTTT
NA	13	TRBV3-1/TRBV3-2	TRBJ2-2	NA	CASSQGLAGELFF	TGTGCCAGCAGCCAAGGACTTGCGGGGGAGCTGTTTTTT
NA	15	TRBV19	TRBJ1-2	NA	CASSNPGHRDYGYTF	TGTGCCAGTAGTAATCCTGGACACCGAGACTATGGCTACACCTTC
NA	13	TRBV2	TRBJ1-6	NA	CASTLEGNSPLHF	TGTGCCAGCACCCTGGAGGGTAATTCACCCCTCCACTTT
NA	16	TRBV4-1	TRBJ2-7	NA	CASSQVIRTKSYEQYF	TGCGCCAGCAGCCAAGTTATACGGACAAAATCCTACGAGCAGTACTTC
few	9	TRBV21-1	TRBJ1-1	NA	CASSTSSFF	TGTGCCAGCAGCACAAGTAGTTTCTTT
few	17	TRBV10-3	TRBJ2-3	TRBD2	CAISEGASGRHPDTQYF	TGTGCCATCAGTGAGGGAGCTAGCGGGAGGCATCCAGATACGCAGTATTTT
NA	17	TRBV7-3	TRBJ2-3	TRBD2	CASSPEGTSGQTDTQYF	TGTGCCAGCAGCCCCGAAGGGACTAGCGGGCAAACAGATACGCAGTATTTT